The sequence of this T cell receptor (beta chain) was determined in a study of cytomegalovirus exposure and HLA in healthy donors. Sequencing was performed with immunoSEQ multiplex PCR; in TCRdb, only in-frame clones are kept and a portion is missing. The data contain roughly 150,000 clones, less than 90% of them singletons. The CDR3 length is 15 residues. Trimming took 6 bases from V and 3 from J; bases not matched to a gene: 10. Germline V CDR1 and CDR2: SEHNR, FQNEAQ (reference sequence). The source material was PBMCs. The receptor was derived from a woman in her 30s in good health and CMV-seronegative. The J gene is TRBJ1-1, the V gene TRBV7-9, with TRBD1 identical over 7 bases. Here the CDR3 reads CASSSLDRVDTEAFF. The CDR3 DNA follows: TGTGCCAGCAGTTCTCTTGACAGGGTCGACACTGAAGCTTTCTTT.